One and the same sample provided the 9 T cell receptor beta chains below, sequenced in a study of identifying expanded T cells in peripheral blood. Measured with immunoSEQ multiplex PCR; TCRdb has only the in-frame clones, and not every one. The data contain tens of thousands of clones, over 80% of them singletons. Sequencing was done on a sample of blood. All receptors come from a person between 18 and 75 years old in good health.

The CDR3 nucleotides are TGTGCCAGCAGCTTAGATGGTCCTAGCGGGTCGGCCGAGCAGTACTTC. This gives the protein CASSLDGPSGSAEQYF. The chain combines TRBV7-2 with TRBJ2-7; 8 nucleotides align to TRBD2. Germline CDR1 reads SGHTA; CDR2 reads FQGNSA. The V and J ends lost 1 base and 6 bases, in that order; junction bases with no gene match: 11. CDR3 length: 16 amino acids. The full variable domain, with the rest looked up from reference TRBV7-2 and TRBJ2-7, is GAGVSQSPSNKVTEKGKDVELRCDPISGHTALYWYRQSLGQGLEFLIYFQGNSAPDKSGLPSDRFSAERTGGSVSTLTIQRTQQEDSAVYLCASSLDGPSGSAEQYFGPGTRLTVT.

V usage is TRBV25-1 and J usage is TRBJ2-6; 7 bases match TRBD1. The V and J ends lost 4 bases and 0 bases, in that order; junction bases with no gene match: 9. This CDR3 is 18 amino acids long. The V gene's germline CDR1 is MGHDK and CDR2 SYGVNS. CDR3 sequence reads: CASSGTRGTGSGANVLTF. The CDR3 DNA sequence: TGTGCCAGCAGTGGAACCAGGGGGACGGGCTCTGGGGCCAACGTCCTGACTTTC.

This clone was observed a single time. The rearrangement links TRBV7-9 to TRBJ1-4; D unresolved. This CDR3 region has 13 residues. Germline V gives CDR1 SEHNR, CDR2 FQNEAQ (reference sequence). V was clipped by 3 bases and J by 7 bases, with 9 bases between them. The CDR3 DNA reads TGTGCCAGCAGCTTTGGGCAGGCTGAAAAACTGTTTTTT. Its protein is CASSFGQAEKLFF.

The chain has TRBV2 and TRBJ2-7, with 9 bases lining up with TRBD1. Germline-derived CDR1 and CDR2 are SNHLY and FYNNEI. Germline trimming cut 7 bases from V and 3 bases from J; bases unmatched to any gene: 7. The CDR3 runs 14 residues. CDR3: CASTHRDRDYEQYF. The CDR3 coding sequence is TGTGCCAGCACCCACCGGGACAGGGACTACGAGCAGTACTTC.

V and J are TRBV15 and TRBJ1-4; D unresolved. This CDR3 has 16 residues. V lost 0 bases and J lost 2, with 10 bases in between. CDR1 is LNHNV, CDR2 YYDKDF, per germline (reference sequence). The CDR3 here is CATSRDNGVTNEKLFF. The CDR3 DNA follows: TGTGCCACCAGCAGAGATAATGGGGTCACTAATGAAAAACTGTTTTTT.

The J gene is TRBJ2-7, the V gene TRBV6-5; D possibly corresponds to TRBD1 (6 bases). Trimming took 6 bases from V and 6 from J, leaving 15 bases between them. Germline V gene sequence: CDR1 MNHEY, CDR2 SVGAGI. CDR3 length: 13 amino acids. CDR3 in amino acids: CASREKTRGEQYF. CDR3 bases: TGTGCCAGCAGGGAGAAGACCAGGGGCGAGCAGTACTTC.

This chain joins TRBV20-1 and TRBJ1-1; D is perhaps TRBD1 (5 bases). V was clipped by 7 bases and J by 6 bases, with 12 bases between them. Germline V gene data show CDR1 as DFQATT and CDR2 as SNEGSKA (reference sequence). CDR3 length: 11 amino acids. The CDR3, as DNA: TGCAGTGTCTTCGGGGGTCCTGAAGCTTTCTTT. It yields the protein CSVFGGPEAFF.

The chain has TRBV13 and TRBJ2-1; perhaps TRBD2 as D (6 bases). CDR1 and CDR2 (germline): PRHDT, FYEKMQ (reference sequence). The CDR3 loop spans 15 amino acids. The germline V and J ends were trimmed by 4 bases and 1 base, with 11 bases remaining between them. DNA for the CDR3: TGTGCCAGCAGCTCGGAGCGGGCGTCCTACAATGAGCAGTTCTTC. It encodes CASSSERASYNEQFF.

The V gene is TRBV4-2, the J gene TRBJ2-1; weak D call: TRBD2 (5 bases). The CDR3 loop spans 13 amino acids. CDR1 is LGHNA, CDR2 YNFKEQ, per germline. V lost 0 bases to trimming and J lost 7 bases, with 7 bases between them. The CDR3, as DNA: TGTGCCAGCAGCCAAGATCCGGGGAATGAGCAGTTCTTC. Its translation: CASSQDPGNEQFF.